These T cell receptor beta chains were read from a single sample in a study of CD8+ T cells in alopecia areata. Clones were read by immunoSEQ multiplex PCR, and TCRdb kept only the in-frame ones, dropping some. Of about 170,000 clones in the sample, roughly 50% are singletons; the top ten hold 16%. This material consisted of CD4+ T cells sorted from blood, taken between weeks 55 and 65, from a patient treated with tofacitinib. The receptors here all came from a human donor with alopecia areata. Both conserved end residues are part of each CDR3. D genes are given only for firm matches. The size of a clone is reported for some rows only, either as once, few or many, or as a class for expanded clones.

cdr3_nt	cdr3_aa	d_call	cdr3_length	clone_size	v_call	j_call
TGCAGCGGAATTACGTCAACTAATGAAAAACTGTTTTTT	CSGITSTNEKLFF	.	13	.	TRBV29-1	TRBJ1-4
TGCGCCAGCAGCCATGAAGCCGGGACACGGCCCTACGAGCAGTACTTC	CASSHEAGTRPYEQYF	.	16	.	TRBV4-1	TRBJ2-7
TGTGCCAGCAGTTTCCGGGACGGCACAGATACGCAGTATTTT	CASSFRDGTDTQYF	.	14	.	TRBV28	TRBJ2-3
TGTGCCAGCAGTGAATTCGGAGCCAAGGGGACCTATGGCTACACCTTC	CASSEFGAKGTYGYTF	.	16	.	TRBV25-1	TRBJ1-2
TGTGCCAGCAGCTCGACTAGCAGTAGGAACAATGAGCAGTTCTTC	CASSSTSSRNNEQFF	TRBD2	15	few	TRBV7-8	TRBJ2-1
TGTGCCATTGATACAGATACGCAGTATTTT	CAIDTDTQYF	.	10	.	TRBV2	TRBJ2-3
TGCGCCAGCAGCCAGGACCCTAGCGGGGGGCCTGGTAATGAGCAGTTCTTC	CASSQDPSGGPGNEQFF	TRBD2	17	.	TRBV4-1	TRBJ2-1
TGTGCCAGCAGCTTAGGTCTAGGGAACGGGGAGACCCAGTACTTC	CASSLGLGNGETQYF	.	15	.	TRBV7-6	TRBJ2-5
TGCAGCGCCCTCGGACAGGGATCGGCCGGGGAGCTGTTTTTT	CSALGQGSAGELFF	TRBD1	14	few	TRBV29-1	TRBJ2-2
TGTGCCAGTACCCCCGGACAGGGTAATAGCAATCAGCCCCAGCATTTT	CASTPGQGNSNQPQHF	TRBD1	16	.	TRBV19	TRBJ1-5
TGTGCCAGCAGCTTAGGTCGGCAGGGCGAGTACGCCGAAAAACTGTTTTTT	CASSLGRQGEYAEKLFF	.	17	once	TRBV7-9	TRBJ1-4
TGTGCCAGCAGCAACAGCGGCTGGCGGTACAATGAGCAGTTCTTC	CASSNSGWRYNEQFF	.	15	.	TRBV7-8	TRBJ2-1
TGTGCCAGTACCCGCGCAGGGGTGGGCACAGATACGCAGTATTTT	CASTRAGVGTDTQYF	.	15	.	TRBV19	TRBJ2-3
TGCGCCAGCAGCTTGGGGATTGACAAGGGGTCCCAAGAGACCCAGTACTTC	CASSLGIDKGSQETQYF	.	17	.	TRBV5-1	TRBJ2-5
TGTGCCAGCAACTCCGACGGAACTGAAGCTTTCTTT	CASNSDGTEAFF	.	12	once	TRBV7-9	TRBJ1-1
TGTGCCAGCCCTGAGGGGGGATGGAACACTGAAGCTTTCTTT	CASPEGGWNTEAFF	.	14	.	TRBV28	TRBJ1-1
TGCGCCAGCAGCCAAGAAGTTAGGGAAGGAAACATTCAGTACTTC	CASSQEVREGNIQYF	.	15	few	TRBV4-1	TRBJ2-4
TGTGCCAGCAGCTTGCAGGGGTACACTGAAGCTTTCTTT	CASSLQGYTEAFF	.	13	.	TRBV11-2	TRBJ1-1
TGTGCCAGCAGCTACCGGGACGGGAACACCGGGGAGCTGTTTTTT	CASSYRDGNTGELFF	.	15	.	TRBV7-2	TRBJ2-2
TGTGCCACCAGAGATCCTAATGAAAAACTGTTTTTT	CATRDPNEKLFF	.	12	.	TRBV15	TRBJ1-4
TGTGCCAGCTCACCTTCACACCTGACTATTGGGGCCAACGTCCTGACTTTC	CASSPSHLTIGANVLTF	.	17	few	TRBV18	TRBJ2-6
TGTGCCAGCAGCTCAGTGTCGCCCACAGATACGCAGTATTTT	CASSSVSPTDTQYF	.	14	once	TRBV7-9	TRBJ2-3
TGTGCCAGCAGCTTTATACAGGGTGGCACTGAAGCTTTCTTT	CASSFIQGGTEAFF	.	14	.	TRBV7-2	TRBJ1-1
TGTGCCTGGAGTGCCGGACAGACCCAAGAGACCCAGTACTTC	CAWSAGQTQETQYF	.	14	once	TRBV30	TRBJ2-5
TGTGCCATCAGTGAGACAGGCAATCAGCCCCAGCATTTT	CAISETGNQPQHF	.	13	.	TRBV10-3	TRBJ1-5
TGTGCGATGAGAGGCAGGGTTTTT	CAMRGRVF	.	8	.	TRBV15	TRBJ1-5
TGTGCCAGCAGCTTGATGGGGAACTCTGGAAACACCATATATTTT	CASSLMGNSGNTIYF	.	15	.	TRBV5-6	TRBJ1-3
TGTGCCAGTAGACGGACGGCGAGCTCCTACGAGCAGTACTTC	CASRRTASSYEQYF	.	14	.	TRBV19	TRBJ2-7
TGTGCCTGGAACTCAGGGGGGGACGCCCGGGAGACCCAGTACTTC	CAWNSGGDARETQYF	.	15	.	TRBV30	TRBJ2-5
TGTGCCAGCAGCGTCGGACAGCTCGGGGATACGCAGTATTTT	CASSVGQLGDTQYF	.	14	.	TRBV7-9	TRBJ2-3
TGTGCCTGGAGGGTAGATCAGGGGGGTGGCTACACCTTC	CAWRVDQGGGYTF	TRBD1	13	.	TRBV30	TRBJ1-2
TGTGCCAGACAGGGCCAAGTGAACACTGAAGCTTTCTTT	CARQGQVNTEAFF	TRBD1	13	.	TRBV30	TRBJ1-1
TGTGCCACCAGCAGAGGTGTTTACAATGAGCAGTTCTTC	CATSRGVYNEQFF	.	13	.	TRBV15	TRBJ2-1
TGCAGCGTGTTAGAAGGCAGGGCTGACCAGCCCCAGCATTTT	CSVLEGRADQPQHF	.	14	.	TRBV29-1	TRBJ1-5
TGTGCCACCTGGACTGGGGGGTATGGCTACACCTTC	CATWTGGYGYTF	.	12	few	TRBV6-5	TRBJ1-2
TGCAGCGTTGAGAGGAGGGCGGGGGAAAAACTGTTTTTT	CSVERRAGEKLFF	.	13	.	TRBV29-1	TRBJ1-4
TGCGCCAGCAGCTTGGCCGGAGGTAGCGGGGGGCCCCTCACGAATACGCAGTATTTT	CASSLAGGSGGPLTNTQYF	TRBD2	19	.	TRBV5-1	TRBJ2-3
TGTGCCTGGAGCCCCGAACGCAATCAGCCCCAGCATTTT	CAWSPERNQPQHF	.	13	few	TRBV30	TRBJ1-5
TGCAGTGCTGGACAAGAGACCCAGTACTTC	CSAGQETQYF	.	10	.	TRBV20-1	TRBJ2-5